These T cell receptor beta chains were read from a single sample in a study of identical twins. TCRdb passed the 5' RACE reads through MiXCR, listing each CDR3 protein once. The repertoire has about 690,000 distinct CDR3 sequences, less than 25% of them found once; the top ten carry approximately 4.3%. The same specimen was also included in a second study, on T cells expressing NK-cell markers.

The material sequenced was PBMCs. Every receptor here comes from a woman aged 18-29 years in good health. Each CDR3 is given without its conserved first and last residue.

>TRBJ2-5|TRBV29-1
SVVLREGRKTQY
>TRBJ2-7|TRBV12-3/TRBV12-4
ASSFRVNEQY
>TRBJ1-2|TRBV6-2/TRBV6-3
ASRHPRDSYGYT
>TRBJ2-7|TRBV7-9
ASSLTQEQY
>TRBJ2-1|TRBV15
ATSRATSVPYNEQF
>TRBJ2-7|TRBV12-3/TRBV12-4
ASSRGQGYEQY
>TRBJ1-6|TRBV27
ASSLRGGLNSPLH
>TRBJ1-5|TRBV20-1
SARQTGGGQPQH
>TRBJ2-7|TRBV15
ATSRTGQPSYEQY
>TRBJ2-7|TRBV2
ATAPGRRSYEQY
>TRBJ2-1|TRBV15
ATSRASGTLYNEQF
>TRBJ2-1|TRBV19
ASSLSGLRPYNEQF
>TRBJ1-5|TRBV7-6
ASSPVEGSNQPQH
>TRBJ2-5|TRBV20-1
SARPGTSSETQY
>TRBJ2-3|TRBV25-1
ASGDEGIDADTQY
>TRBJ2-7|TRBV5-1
ASSLFEPPYEQY
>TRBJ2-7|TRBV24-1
ATSDLYRISSYEQY
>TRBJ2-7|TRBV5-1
ASSLVFGSYEQY
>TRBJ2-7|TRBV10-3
AASGTGVEQY
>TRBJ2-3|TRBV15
ATSRDWSGRAADTQY
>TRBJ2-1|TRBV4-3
ASSQNIAGVQYNEQF
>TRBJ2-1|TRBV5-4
ASSLSMTINEQF
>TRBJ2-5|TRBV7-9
ASSLTGPETQY
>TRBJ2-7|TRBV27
ASSLSVAGGPHEQY
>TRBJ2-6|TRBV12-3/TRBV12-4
ASSPGTGSSGANVLT
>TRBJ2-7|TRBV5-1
ASSWNGEEQY
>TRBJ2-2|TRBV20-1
SARDGRGELF
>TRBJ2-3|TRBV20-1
SARAAGASGITDTQY
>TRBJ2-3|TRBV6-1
ASGLAGGFTDTQY
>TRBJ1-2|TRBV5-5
ASTRTGDYGYT
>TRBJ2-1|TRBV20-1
SASPSGDNEQF
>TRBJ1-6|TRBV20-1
SARDGTGVSPLH
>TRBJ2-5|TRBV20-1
SARAWTSGYQETQY
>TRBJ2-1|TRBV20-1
SASKGVPSYNEQF
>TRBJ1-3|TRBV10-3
AIRQGAGNTIY
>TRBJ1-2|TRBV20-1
SAGTGFGYT
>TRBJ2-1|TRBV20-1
SAVSRGNEQF
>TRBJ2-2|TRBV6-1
ASSDAGTGRTGELF
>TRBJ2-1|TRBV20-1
SARGSRSSYNEQF
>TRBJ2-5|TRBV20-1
SAPSGGTQETQY
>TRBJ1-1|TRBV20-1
SARDPGTYMNTEAF
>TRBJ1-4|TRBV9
ASSIGGGWREKLF
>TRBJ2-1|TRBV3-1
ASCHLAGPYNEQF
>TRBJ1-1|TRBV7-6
ASSLRATTEAF
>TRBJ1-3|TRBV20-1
SARTASGNTIY
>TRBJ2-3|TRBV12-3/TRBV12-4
ASSPYRGHSTDTQY
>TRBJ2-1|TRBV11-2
ASRGLAVGNEQF
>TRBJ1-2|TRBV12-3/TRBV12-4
ASSFPDRDGYT
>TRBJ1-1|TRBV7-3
ASSELRGAAF
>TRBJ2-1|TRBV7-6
ASSSRDQPNEQF
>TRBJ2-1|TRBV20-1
SARGRLAGGRYNEQF
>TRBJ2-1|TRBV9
ASSGTSGHNEQF
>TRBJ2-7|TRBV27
ASGNSGPSYEQY